The 14 T cell receptor beta chains listed next were all sequenced from one sample in a study of OX40 agonist ivuxolimab in advanced cancers. TCRdb keeps only in-frame clones here, not all; method: immunoSEQ multiplex PCR. Seen here are about 120,000 clones, approximately 90% observed once, and the top ten hold under 0.7%. The source was CD4+ or CD8+ T cells sorted from blood, collected in a trial of the OX40 agonist ivuxolimab. The receptors here all came from an adult with an advanced solid tumor such as melanoma, head and neck, liver or kidney cancer.

This clone has more than one count but fewer than ten. The chain employs TRBV7-6 and TRBJ1-1; D is uncertain. Trimming cost V 0 bases and J 2 bases, with 4 bases left between them. The CDR3 consists of 13 residues. Germline CDR1 reads SGHVS; CDR2 reads FNYEAQ. In DNA form, the CDR3 reads TGTGCCAGCAGCTTAGCGATAAACACTGAAGCTTTCTTT. This codes for CASSLAINTEAFF.

The rearrangement uses TRBV27 and TRBJ1-1; tentative D call: TRBD1 (5 bases). Trimming pared 6 bases from V and 1 base from J, leaving 15 bases between. Germline CDR1 is MNHEY and CDR2 is SMNVEV (reference sequence). The CDR3 totals 15 residues. The CDR3 DNA reads as TGTGCCAGCAGCGATCTCGGGACGGCGAACACTGAAGCTTTCTTT. As protein: CASSDLGTANTEAFF.

On this clone: Its ends do not fully match the called genes, so a read error is possible. The gene calls are TRBV6-5 and TRBJ1-2; the D is unclear. The CDR3 spans 16 residues. The germline gives CDR1 MNHEY, CDR2 SVGAGI. CDR3 DNA: TGTGCCAGCAGCTACTCCCCCACAGCCCTTAACTATGGCTACACCTTC. Translating it yields CASSYSPTALNYGYTF.

The chain is built from TRBV7-9 and TRBJ2-4; D unclear. V was shortened by 5 bases and J by 0 bases, with 14 bases between the two germline ends. CDR3 length: 16 residues. Germline assignment: CDR1 SEHNR and CDR2 FQNEAQ (reference sequence). CDR3 nucleotide sequence: TGTGCCAGCAGCGCGGCCAGCCAGCTAGCCAAAAACATTCAGTACTTC. As protein: CASSAASQLAKNIQYF.

The chain employs TRBV5-1 and TRBJ2-7, with 7 bases aligning to TRBD1. The CDR3 spans 15 residues. Germline CDR1 SGHRS, CDR2 YFSETQ. The V gene end was trimmed by 0 bases and the J gene end by 0 bases; junction bases not matched to a gene: 3. The CDR3 is CASSLEGGASYEQYF. The CDR3 DNA is TGCGCCAGCAGCTTGGAAGGGGGCGCCTCCTACGAGCAGTACTTC.

The sample holds a few counts of this clone. This chain joins TRBV7-2 and TRBJ1-2, with a weak D call TRBD1 (5 bases). The length of the CDR3 is 13 residues. The germline V gene has CDR1 SGHTA and CDR2 FQGNSA. V lost 5 bases, J lost 8 bases, and 15 bases lay in between. The CDR3 nucleotides read TGTGCCAGCAGCCTCGCCGGGGCGTTAGGCTACACCTTC. The encoded protein is CASSLAGALGYTF.

The rearrangement joins TRBV15 to TRBJ1-1, with a weak D call TRBD1 (5 bases). CDR1 LNHNV and CDR2 YYDKDF come from the germline V gene (reference sequence). The CDR3 has 14 amino acids. V lost 1 base, J lost 3 bases, and 9 bases lay in between. CDR3 DNA sequence: TGTGCCACCAGCAGAGGGGGCTGGGACACTGAAGCTTTCTTT. Encoded protein: CATSRGGWDTEAFF.

Only one count was recorded for this clone. This chain links TRBV7-8 with TRBJ1-4; no firm D call. V was cut by 2 bases and J by 0 bases, with 1 base left in between. Per the germline V gene, CDR1 is SGHVS and CDR2 is FQNEAQ. The CDR3 is 13 amino acids. The CDR3 spells CASSLTTNEKLFF. In DNA form, the CDR3 reads TGTGCCAGCAGCTTAACAACTAATGAAAAACTGTTTTTT.

The chain recombines TRBV4-3 with TRBJ1-2; 8 bases fit TRBD1. After removal of 2 bases from V and 8 bases from J, the junction contained 7 bases not matched to a gene. The length of the CDR3 is 14 residues. CDR1 LGHNA and CDR2 YSLEER come from the germline V gene. The CDR3 spells CASSQQTGEGGYTF. CDR3 nucleotide sequence: TGCGCCAGCAGCCAACAGACAGGGGAAGGAGGCTACACCTTC.

The genes are TRBV4-1 and TRBJ1-2; 8 bases match TRBD1. CDR3 length: 15 amino acids. Germline-derived CDR1 and CDR2 are MGHRA and YSYEKL. The V gene end was trimmed by 4 bases and the J gene end by 7 bases; junction bases not matched to a gene: 11. The CDR3 is CASSPTGTGLIGYTF. The CDR3 nucleotides are TGCGCCAGCAGCCCGACCGGGACAGGTTTGATTGGCTACACCTTC.

V usage is TRBV4-3 and J usage is TRBJ1-3, with D tentatively TRBD1 (5 bases). Trimming took off 0 bases at V and 0 bases at J, with 12 bases between the two ends. The CDR3 has 17 residues. Germline values: CDR1 LGHNA, CDR2 YSLEER. This CDR3 reads CASSQDHGAASGNTIYF. In nucleotides, the CDR3 is TGCGCCAGCAGCCAAGATCACGGGGCCGCCTCTGGAAACACCATATATTTT.

The J gene is TRBJ2-1, the V gene TRBV30, with D perhaps being TRBD1 or TRBD2 (5 bases each). The germline V and J ends were trimmed by 0 bases and 9 bases, with 9 bases remaining between them. Looked up from germline, CDR1 is GTSNPN and CDR2 is SVGIG (reference sequence). The CDR3 extends over 12 amino acids. The CDR3 bases are TGTGCCTGGAGTGTATGGGGGTCTGAGCAGTTCTTC. It yields the protein CAWSVWGSEQFF.

The V and J genes are TRBV19 and TRBJ1-5, with 7 bases lining up with TRBD1. Unmatched junction bases numbered 10, after V lost 11 bases and J lost 3 bases. Germline V gene lookup returns CDR1 LNHDA and CDR2 SQIVND (reference sequence). This CDR3 is built from 14 residues. Here the CDR3 DNA reads TGTGCCTCTACCTGGGACAGTAACAATCAGCCCCAGCATTTT. Amino acid sequence: CASTWDSNNQPQHF.

A word on this clone: Other DNA sequences within the sample encode an identical CDR3. The genes are TRBV5-1 and TRBJ2-7; TRBD2 matches at 9 bases. The CDR3 loop spans 15 amino acids. The germline V gene has CDR1 SGHRS and CDR2 YFSETQ. Germline trimming cut 2 bases from V and 4 bases from J; bases unmatched to any gene: 7. As DNA, the CDR3 is TGCGCCAGCAGCTTAGGAGCGGGGGGCCCATACGAGCAGTACTTC. It yields the protein CASSLGAGGPYEQYF.